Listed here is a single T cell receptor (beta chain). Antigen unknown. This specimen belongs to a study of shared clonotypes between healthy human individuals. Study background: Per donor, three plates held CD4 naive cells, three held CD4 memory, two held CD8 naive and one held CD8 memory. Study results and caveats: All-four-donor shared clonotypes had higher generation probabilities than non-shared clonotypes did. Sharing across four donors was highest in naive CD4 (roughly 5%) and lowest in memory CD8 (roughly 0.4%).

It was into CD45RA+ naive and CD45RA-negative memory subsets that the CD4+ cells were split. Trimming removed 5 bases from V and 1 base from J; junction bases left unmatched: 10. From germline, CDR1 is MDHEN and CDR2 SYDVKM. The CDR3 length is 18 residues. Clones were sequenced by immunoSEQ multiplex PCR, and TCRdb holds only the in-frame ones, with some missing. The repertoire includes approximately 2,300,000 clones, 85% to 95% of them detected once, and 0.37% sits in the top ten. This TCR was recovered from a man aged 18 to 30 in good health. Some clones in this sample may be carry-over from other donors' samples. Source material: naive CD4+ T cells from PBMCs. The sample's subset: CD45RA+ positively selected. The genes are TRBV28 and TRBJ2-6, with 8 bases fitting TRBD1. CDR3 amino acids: CASSPRTGTLSGANVLTF. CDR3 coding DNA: TGTGCCAGCAGTCCCCGGACAGGGACTTTATCTGGGGCCAACGTCCTGACTTTC.